These 17 T cell receptor beta chains came from one sample sequenced in a study of human T cells and chemical hapten exposure. The time point was: pre-sensitization, week 0. The treatment denotes: therapeutic diphenylcyclopropenone sensitization with weekly scalp DPC. TCRdb itself ran the RACE reads through MiXCR, one entry per CDR3 protein. Of 80,000 to 95,000 distinct CDR3 sequences detected, 8% to 10% appear once; the ten largest clones hold approximately 3.9%. The specimen comprised whole blood, sampled in connection with sensitization to the hapten diphenylcyclopropenone (DPC). These receptors all come from a woman aged 40 to 50 with alopecia areata. Some clones in this sample may be carry-over from other donors' samples.

The rearrangement uses TRBV7-8 and TRBJ1-4; unclear D gene. The V gene lost 5 bases and the J gene lost 8 bases, with 15 bases spanning the gap. Germline V gives CDR1 SGHVS, CDR2 FQNEAQ. This CDR3 comprises 14 residues. This CDR3 is CASSHPRVREKLFF. The CDR3 nucleotides are TGTGCCAGCAGCCATCCGCGGGTTCGCGAAAAACTGTTTTTT.

This clonotype was counted at least ten times. The chain combines TRBV3-1 with TRBJ2-5, with a tentative D call TRBD1 (5 bases). Trimming stripped 1 base from V and 4 bases from J, with 13 bases between. Per germline, CDR1 LGHDT and CDR2 YNNKEL (reference sequence). The CDR3 has 15 residues. The CDR3 region is CASSQGQSLIETQYF. CDR3 in DNA: TGTGCCAGCAGCCAAGGACAGTCCCTTATAGAGACCCAGTACTTC.

The chain joins TRBV4-1 to TRBJ2-3; 8 nucleotides match TRBD2. Germline V CDR1 and CDR2: MGHRA, YSYEKL. The CDR3 is made up of 15 amino acids. The trim removed 6 bases at V and 2 bases at J, leaving 7 bases unmatched. DNA of the CDR3: TGCGCCAGCAGGATTGAGCGGGGGATCACAGATACGCAGTATTTT. Translated, it gives CASRIERGITDTQYF.

Points on this clonotype: A junction boundary mismatches the germline segment, possibly from a read error. The J gene is TRBJ1-3, the V gene TRBV4-1, with D possibly TRBD1 on 5 matching bases. Looked up from germline, CDR1 is MGHRA and CDR2 is YSYEKL. The CDR3 totals 16 residues. The CDR3 sequence is CASSGVGFLSENTIYF. In nucleotides, the CDR3 is TGCGCCAGCTCGGGGGTCGGATTCCTCTCTGAAAACACCATATATTTT.

In its sample, this clonotype was seen many times. This chain joins TRBV6-6 and TRBJ1-1; 7 bases fit TRBD1. The V gene end was trimmed by 2 bases and the J gene end by 7 bases; junction bases not matched to a gene: 7. This CDR3 is 14 amino acids long. Per germline, CDR1 MNHNY and CDR2 SVGAGI (reference sequence). CDR3 in amino acids: CASSYGTAVFEAFF. In DNA form, the CDR3 reads TGTGCCAGCAGTTACGGGACAGCCGTATTTGAAGCTTTCTTT.

In the case of this clonotype: Its ends do not fully match the called genes, so a read error is possible. CDR3 amino acids: CAISLAQGASEAFF. CDR3 DNA: TGCGCCATCAGCTTAGCACAGGGGGCAAGCGAGGCTTTCTTT. The chain links TRBV5-1 to TRBJ1-1; 9 positions match TRBD1. The length of the CDR3 is 14 residues. Germline CDR1 reads SGHRS; CDR2 reads YFSETQ.

This clonotype has more than one count but fewer than ten. The rearrangement links TRBV20-1 to TRBJ1-4, with a weak D call TRBD1 (6 bases). Germline CDR1 is DFQATT and CDR2 is SNEGSKA (reference sequence). This CDR3 contains 12 residues. Deletions cut 6 bases from V and 7 bases from J, with 12 bases between. The CDR3 is CSAEFRGEKLFF. Here the CDR3 DNA reads TGCAGTGCGGAGTTCAGGGGTGAAAAACTGTTTTTT.

This clonotype was detected many times. The chain couples TRBV7-6 to TRBJ2-3, with D perhaps matching TRBD1 or TRBD2 (5 bases each). Trimming removed 5 bases from V and 1 base from J, with 13 bases in between. This CDR3 has 15 residues. Germline-derived CDR1 and CDR2 are SGHVS and FNYEAQ. CDR3 in amino acids: CASSPPGPRTDTQYF. The CDR3 DNA reads as TGTGCCAGCAGCCCTCCGGGACCACGCACAGATACGCAGTATTTT.

The chain carries TRBV14 and TRBJ1-1; D perhaps matches TRBD1 (5 bases). Germline CDR1 reads SGHDN; CDR2 reads FVKESK. The CDR3 covers 13 residues. The germline V and J ends were trimmed by 3 bases and 5 bases, with 10 bases remaining between them. The CDR3 nucleotides read TGTGCCAGCAGCCATGGGTGGGGGACTGAAGCTTTCTTT. Translation: CASSHGWGTEAFF.

This clonotype was seen ten or more times. J is TRBJ1-5 and V is TRBV24-1, with D possibly TRBD1 on 5 matching bases. The V and J ends lost 4 bases and 7 bases respectively, with 13 bases between them. Per the germline V gene, CDR1 is KGHDR and CDR2 is SFDVKD. This CDR3 region has 14 residues. CDR3 nucleotides: TGTGCCACCAGTGACTCCAGGGTATACCAGCCCCAGCATTTT. Translated: CATSDSRVYQPQHF.

This clonotype came up many times. The chain carries TRBV18 and TRBJ2-3; D call uncertain. This CDR3 is 12 amino acids long. The germline V gene encodes CDR1 KGHSH and CDR2 LQKENI. Trimming shortened V by 3 bases and J by 6 bases, and 7 bases separated the two germline ends. CDR3 loop: CASSPTTDTQYF. The DNA of the CDR3 is TGTGCCAGCTCACCCACTACCGATACGCAGTATTTT.

This clonotype was counted at least ten times. The V and J genes are TRBV5-1 and TRBJ2-7; no clear D gene. This CDR3 has 14 amino acids. Germline CDR1 SGHRS, CDR2 YFSETQ. Trimming removed 0 bases at V and 2 bases at J, with 9 bases between. In nucleotides, the CDR3 is TGCGCCAGCAGCTTGGGCGGATCCCCCTACGAGCAGTACTTC. It codes for CASSLGGSPYEQYF.

There are many counts of this clonotype. V is TRBV30 and J is TRBJ2-3; the D is unclear. V dropped 0 bases and J dropped 2 bases, with 9 bases sitting between them. This CDR3 has 14 residues. Germline lookup yields CDR1 GTSNPN and CDR2 SVGIG (reference sequence). CDR3 in amino acids: CAWSVSRNTDTQYF. The DNA for the CDR3 is TGTGCCTGGAGTGTAAGCCGCAACACAGATACGCAGTATTTT.

Worth noting for this clonotype: A much larger clone is a single base away; this may be a read error. This chain uses TRBV6-2 or TRBV6-3 with TRBJ2-6; no firm D call. CDR1 MNHEY and CDR2 SVGEGT come from the germline V gene. The CDR3 runs 14 residues. CDR3 coding DNA: TGTGCCAGCAGTTACGGTGGTGGGGTCAACGTCCTGACTTTC. This encodes CASSYGGGVNVLTF.

This clonotype has only a few counts. CDR3 sequence: CASSSNDNEQFF. CDR3 nucleotide sequence: TGTGCCAGCAGCTCTAACGACAATGAGCAGTTCTTC. This chain links TRBV11-2 with TRBJ2-1; D is undetermined. CDR3 length equals 12 residues. V was shortened by 4 bases and J by 5 bases, with 6 bases between the two germline ends. Germline V gene data show CDR1 as SGHAT and CDR2 as FQNNGV.

The table lists this clonotype with many counts. CDR3 sequence: CASSLGGAREQYF. The CDR3, as DNA: TGTGCCAGCAGCTTGGGCGGGGCGAGGGAGCAGTACTTC. The V and J genes are TRBV11-2 and TRBJ2-7, with D possibly matching TRBD2 (6 bases). This CDR3 region has 13 residues. V lost 3 bases to trimming and J lost 7 bases, with 13 bases between them. Germline lookup yields CDR1 SGHAT and CDR2 FQNNGV. Full variable domain (remainder filled in from reference TRBV11-2 and TRBJ2-7): EAGVAQSPRYKIIEKRQSVAFWCNPISGHATLYWYQQILGQGPKLLIQFQNNGVVDDSQLPKDRFSAERLKGVDSTLKIQPAKLEDSAVYLCASSLGGAREQYFGPGTRLTVT.

This clonotype was counted at least ten times. The chain employs TRBV4-2 and TRBJ1-4; D gene unclear. The germline gives CDR1 LGHNA, CDR2 YNFKEQ. The V end was cut by 1 base, the J end by 2 bases, with 11 bases between. This CDR3 has 16 residues. CDR3 coding DNA: TGTGCCAGCAGCCAAGTCTTAGGGCAGACTAATGAAAAACTGTTTTTT. Translating gives CASSQVLGQTNEKLFF.